The 26 T cell receptor beta chains presented below share a single source sample, sequenced in a study of vaccination effects on CD4 cells after COVID-19. These receptors' antigens are unknown. Profiling relied on immunoSEQ multiplex PCR, and the TCRdb table lists in-frame clones only, not all of them. This table holds 50,000 to 80,000 clones, around 80% found once. The authors isolated CD4+ T cells after about 10 days of culture. Everyone in the study got two shots of either the BNT162b2 or mRNA-1273 vaccine. The specimen was CD4+ T cells from PBMCs cultured without peptide, collected after COVID-19 vaccination. The source of these receptors is a human donor who received a COVID-19 vaccine.

The rearrangement uses TRBV5-8 and TRBJ2-7; D not resolved. The CDR3 runs 13 residues. The V end lost 5 bases, the J end lost 2 bases, and 11 bases lay between the germline ends. Germline V gene lookup returns CDR1 SGHTS and CDR2 YDEGEE. The CDR3 protein is CASRRPGPYEQYV. Here the CDR3 DNA reads TGTGCCAGCAGACGTCCTGGACCCTACGAGCAGTACGTC.

This chain links TRBV18 with TRBJ2-7, with 8 positions matching TRBD1. The germline V gene has CDR1 KGHSH and CDR2 LQKENI. This CDR3 has 18 amino acids. After removal of 0 bases from V and 3 bases from J, the junction contained 13 bases not matched to a gene. The CDR3 is CASSPPRQGSVLDYEQYV. The CDR3 region has the DNA TGTGCCAGCTCACCACCCAGACAGGGGTCGGTACTTGACTACGAGCAGTACGTC.

The chain is built from TRBV7-8 and TRBJ1-1; 10 bases fit TRBD1. The CDR3 covers 19 residues. Trimming cost V 2 bases and J 0 bases; bases outside gene matches: 12. CDR1 and CDR2 from the germline V gene are SGHVS and FQNEAQ. As DNA, the CDR3 is TGTGCCAGCAGCTTAAGGACAGGGGGTGACTCATGGATGAACACTGAAGCTTTCTTT. This gives the protein CASSLRTGGDSWMNTEAFF. The complete variable domain, with remaining parts taken from reference TRBV7-8 and TRBJ1-1, reads GAGVSQSPRYKVAKRGQDVALRCDPISGHVSLFWYQQALGQGPEFLTYFQNEAQLDKSGLPSDRFFAERPEGSVSTLKIQRTQQEDSAVYLCASSLRTGGDSWMNTEAFFGQGTRLTVV.

The chain uses TRBV7-3 and TRBJ2-3; possibly TRBD1 for D (6 bases). Trimming pared 1 base from V and 2 bases from J, leaving 10 bases between. Germline CDR1 reads SGHTA; CDR2 reads FQGTGA. The CDR3 totals 15 residues. The DNA of the CDR3 is TGTGCCAGCAGCTTAAGGGACACCTTCACAGATACGCAGTATTTT. Translating it yields CASSLRDTFTDTQYF.

The rearrangement links TRBV12-3 or TRBV12-4 to TRBJ2-2; unclear D gene. The CDR3 sequence is 12 residues long. The germline V and J ends were trimmed by 2 bases and 9 bases, with 7 bases remaining between them. The CDR3 DNA sequence: TGTGCCAGCAGTTTAATGGGCCGGGAGCTGTTTTTT. Its translation is CASSLMGRELFF.

This sequence joins TRBV6-5 and TRBJ1-2; D not certain. Per the germline V gene, CDR1 is MNHEY and CDR2 is SVGAGI. The CDR3 totals 15 residues. The germline V and J ends were trimmed by 4 bases and 4 bases, with 16 bases remaining between them. The CDR3 spells CASSLNGPRGYGYTF. As DNA, the CDR3 is TGTGCCAGCAGTTTGAACGGGCCCCGCGGCTATGGCTACACCTTC.

The chain uses TRBV21-1 and TRBJ2-5; the listed D gene, TRBD2, was not tested against the DNA. TRBV21-1 is listed as a pseudogene. This CDR3 is built from 19 residues. The CDR3 DNA is TGTGCCAGCAGCAAAGTTACAGGAGTGGCTAGCGGGCCTCAAGAGACCCAGTACTTC. This codes for CASSKVTGVASGPQETQYF.

DNA of the CDR3: TGTGCCAGCAGCTTAAATTGGGGTCCCCGGCCCGTCCTGACTTTC. Translating it yields CASSLNWGPRPVLTF. This sequence joins TRBV7-3 and TRBJ2-6; D unresolved. CDR1 is SGHTA and CDR2 is FQGTGA in the germline V gene. The CDR3 consists of 15 residues. Trimming took 1 base from V and 12 from J, leaving 16 bases between them.

In this sample, this clone turned up a few times. This chain joins TRBV28 and TRBJ2-2; 8 bases are a match to TRBD1. The germline CDR1 and CDR2 sequences are MDHEN and SYDVKM. Losses at the gene ends were 5 bases for V and 7 bases for J; bases not matched to a gene: 12. The CDR3 sequence is 16 residues long. CDR3 sequence: CASSVTGTGTNGELFF. DNA for the CDR3: TGTGCCAGCAGTGTCACCGGGACAGGAACGAACGGGGAGCTGTTTTTT.

This chain uses TRBV3-1 (or the pseudogene TRBV3-2) with TRBJ1-6; no definite D call. CDR1 LGHDT and CDR2 YNNKEL come from the germline V gene (reference sequence). This CDR3 region has 16 residues. V lost 3 bases to trimming and J lost 0 bases, with 9 bases between them. CDR3 amino acids: CASSQAGSSYNSPLHF. CDR3 in DNA: TGTGCCAGCAGCCAGGCAGGAAGCTCCTATAATTCACCCCTCCACTTT.

The chain is built from TRBV29-1 and TRBJ1-5; possible D gene TRBD1, 5 bases. From germline, CDR1 is SQVTM and CDR2 ANQGSEA. The CDR3 sequence is 10 residues long. Trimming cost V 7 bases and J 6 bases, with 7 bases left between them. As DNA, the CDR3 is TGCAGCGGAGGGGCTCAGCCCCAGCATTTT. This codes for CSGGAQPQHF. Looking up the rest from reference TRBV29-1 and TRBJ1-5 gives the full variable domain: SAVISQKPSRDICQRGTSLTIQCQVDSQVTMMFWYRQQPGQSLTLIATANQGSEATYESGFVIDKFPISRPNLTFSTLTVSNMSPEDSSIYLCSGGAQPQHFGDGTRLSIL.

The chain links TRBV19 to TRBJ2-1, with D perhaps TRBD2 (6 bases). Trimming removed 1 base from V and 0 bases from J, with 22 bases in between. Germline CDR1 LNHDA, CDR2 SQIVND (reference sequence). This CDR3 contains 20 residues. This CDR3 reads CASSIGFWVSGPSSYNEQFF. The CDR3 DNA reads TGTGCCAGTAGTATAGGTTTTTGGGTTAGCGGTCCTAGCTCCTACAATGAGCAGTTCTTC.

This chain joins TRBV12-5 and TRBJ1-2; no clear D. The CDR3 is made up of 14 amino acids. Germline values: CDR1 LGHNT, CDR2 FRNRAP. The V gene lost 4 bases and the J gene lost 8 bases, with 17 bases spanning the gap. This chain's CDR3 is CASGSEPGLGGYTF. The CDR3, as DNA: TGTGCTAGTGGTTCCGAACCAGGCCTCGGGGGCTACACCTTC.

V is TRBV7-8 and J is TRBJ2-3; D unresolved. CDR1 is SGHVS and CDR2 is FQNEAQ in the germline V gene. The CDR3 is 17 amino acids. V lost 4 bases and J 0 bases, leaving 17 bases between the germline ends. The CDR3 is CASSYRAHGVSTDTQYF. The CDR3 nucleotides are TGTGCCAGCAGCTACCGTGCACACGGAGTCAGCACAGATACGCAGTATTTT.

J is TRBJ2-5 and V is TRBV7-2; D remains ambiguous. The V and J ends lost 7 bases and 2 bases respectively, with 17 bases between them. The CDR3 extends over 15 amino acids. CDR1 SGHTA and CDR2 FQGNSA come from the germline V gene. CDR3 nucleotide sequence: TGTGCCAGCACTTTAACTGTCCCTGCACAAGAGACCCAGTACTTC. It translates to CASTLTVPAQETQYF. Full variable domain (outside the CDR3, taken from reference TRBV7-2 and TRBJ2-5): GAGVSQSPSNKVTEKGKDVELRCDPISGHTALYWYRQSLGQGLEFLIYFQGNSAPDKSGLPSDRFSAERTGGSVSTLTIQRTQQEDSAVYLCASTLTVPAQETQYFGPGTRLLVL.

This clone was observed a handful of times. J is TRBJ1-1 and V is TRBV5-8; 8 bases are shared with TRBD1. After removal of 7 bases from V and 3 bases from J, the junction contained 14 bases not matched to a gene. The CDR3 totals 16 residues. Germline loops: CDR1 SGHTS, CDR2 YDEGEE. The CDR3 region is CASPNGRGLSDTEAFF. CDR3 sequence (DNA): TGTGCCAGCCCCAATGGCAGGGGGCTTAGTGACACTGAAGCTTTCTTT.

The chain links TRBV18 to TRBJ2-1; 8 nucleotides agree with TRBD1. Germline CDR1 and CDR2: KGHSH and LQKENI. V dropped 0 bases and J dropped 2; count of bases not matched to a gene: 6. The CDR3 is 17 residues long. The CDR3 reads CASSPPRKTGAYNEQFF. CDR3 DNA sequence: TGTGCCAGCTCACCACCGAGGAAGACAGGGGCCTACAATGAGCAGTTCTTC. The whole variable domain, filled in from reference TRBV18 and TRBJ2-1, reads NAGVMQNPRHLVRRRGQEARLRCSPMKGHSHVYWYRQLPEEGLKFMVYLQKENIIDESGMPKERFSAEFPKEGPSILRIQQVVRGDSAAYFCASSPPRKTGAYNEQFFGPGTRLTVL.

This sequence joins TRBV12-3 or TRBV12-4 and TRBJ1-3; the D gene is possibly TRBD1 (6 bases). V dropped 6 bases and J dropped 4 bases, with 10 bases sitting between them. This CDR3 is 13 amino acids long. In DNA, the CDR3 is TGTGCCAGCAGCGACGGGACAGGAAACACCATATATTTT. Protein sequence: CASSDGTGNTIYF.

This clone was detected once. The V gene is TRBV5-1, the J gene TRBJ2-1; D is perhaps TRBD1 (6 bases). Germline V gene lookup returns CDR1 SGHRS and CDR2 YFSETQ. V dropped 2 bases and J dropped 1 base, with 13 bases sitting between them. The CDR3 consists of 16 residues. CDR3 coding DNA: TGCGCCAGCAGCTTTTTAGGACAGCAATCCTACAATGAGCAGTTCTTC. Translation gives CASSFLGQQSYNEQFF.

The chain links TRBV5-6 to TRBJ1-4, with 7 bases fitting TRBD1. Germline V CDR1 and CDR2: SGHDT, YYEEEE. The V segment lost 4 bases and the J segment 4 bases; nucleotides outside the gene matches: 7. This CDR3 has 15 amino acids. The CDR3 is CASSGGQRFNEKLFF. For the CDR3, the DNA is TGTGCCAGCAGCGGGGGACAGCGTTTTAATGAAAAACTGTTTTTT.

The chain employs TRBV24-1 and TRBJ1-6; D unresolved. V lost 9 bases and J 9 bases, leaving 17 bases between the germline ends. CDR1 is KGHDR, CDR2 SFDVKD, per germline. CDR3 length: 14 residues. CDR3 residues: CATSQAYEGSPLHF. In DNA form, the CDR3 reads TGTGCCACCTCTCAAGCATACGAGGGTTCACCCCTCCACTTT.

The J gene is TRBJ2-6, the V gene TRBV18; the D call may be TRBD1 or TRBD2 (5 bases each). Germline V gene lookup returns CDR1 KGHSH and CDR2 LQKENI. V was shortened by 3 bases and J by 0 bases, with 12 bases between the two germline ends. The CDR3 sequence is 17 residues long. Here the CDR3 reads CASSPGTGNSGANVLTF. CDR3 in DNA: TGTGCCAGCTCACCTGGGACGGGGAACTCTGGGGCCAACGTCCTGACTTTC.

The chain recombines TRBV4-3 with TRBJ1-5; D call uncertain. The CDR3 is 14 residues long. Between the trimmed V and J ends, which lost 0 bases and 4 bases, there was a span of 7 bases. The germline V gene has CDR1 LGHNA and CDR2 YSLEER. CDR3: CASSQEAGNQPQHF. Here the CDR3 DNA reads TGCGCCAGCAGCCAAGAAGCGGGGAATCAGCCCCAGCATTTT.

V and J are TRBV4-1 and TRBJ1-1; TRBD1 matches 9 bases. This CDR3 is built from 15 residues. V lost 6 bases, J lost 10 bases, and 15 bases stayed unmatched. The germline gives CDR1 MGHRA, CDR2 YSYEKL. The CDR3 here is CASRRPGTGPPGAFF. The CDR3, as DNA: TGCGCCAGCAGACGTCCCGGGACAGGGCCACCGGGAGCTTTCTTT.

The chain recombines TRBV6-1 with TRBJ1-2; D is uncertain. Trimming took 2 bases from V and 4 from J, leaving 14 bases between them. Germline V CDR1 and CDR2: MNHNS, SASEGT. The CDR3 is 15 amino acids. CDR3 coding DNA: TGTGCCAGCAGTGAACTGGCAGGTCTCACCTATGGCTACACCTTC. Its protein product is CASSELAGLTYGYTF.

The V gene is TRBV5-4, the J gene TRBJ1-2, with 11 bases identical to TRBD1. Germline values: CDR1 SGHNT, CDR2 YYREEE (reference sequence). The CDR3 totals 14 residues. Germline trimming cut 7 bases from V and 7 bases from J; bases unmatched to any gene: 9. CDR3 DNA: TGTGCCAGCGGGGAGGACAGGGGGCTTCGTGGCTACACCTTC. It codes for CASGEDRGLRGYTF. Supplemented by reference TRBV5-4 and TRBJ1-2, the full variable domain reads ETGVTQSPTHLIKTRGQQVTLRCSSQSGHNTVSWYQQALGQGPQFIFQYYREEENGRGNFPPRFSGLQFPNYSSELNVNALELDDSALYLCASGEDRGLRGYTFGSGTRLTVV.